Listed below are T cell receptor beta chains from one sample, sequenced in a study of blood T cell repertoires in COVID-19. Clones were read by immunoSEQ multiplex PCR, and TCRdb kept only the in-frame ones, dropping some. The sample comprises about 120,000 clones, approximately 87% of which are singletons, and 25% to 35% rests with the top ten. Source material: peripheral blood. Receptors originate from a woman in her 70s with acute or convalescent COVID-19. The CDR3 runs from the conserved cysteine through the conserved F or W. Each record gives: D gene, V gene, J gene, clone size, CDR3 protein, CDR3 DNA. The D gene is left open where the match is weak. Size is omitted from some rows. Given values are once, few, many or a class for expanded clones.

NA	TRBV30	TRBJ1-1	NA	CAWISRRESTEAFF	TGTGCCTGGATATCGAGGAGGGAAAGCACTGAAGCTTTCTTT
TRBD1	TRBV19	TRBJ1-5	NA	CASSTRGDSNQPQHF	TGTGCCAGTAGTACCAGGGGGGATAGCAATCAGCCCCAGCATTTT
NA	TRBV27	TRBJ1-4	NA	CASSPTQGYNEKLFF	TGTGCCAGCAGTCCGACTCAGGGATATAATGAAAAACTGTTTTTT
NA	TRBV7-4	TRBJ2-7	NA	CASSPDPGGGGYEQYF	TGTGCCAGCAGCCCCGATCCCGGCGGGGGCGGCTACGAGCAGTACTTC
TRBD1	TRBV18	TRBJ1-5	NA	CASSTLQGARQPQHF	TGTGCCAGCTCAACACTTCAGGGGGCCAGGCAGCCCCAGCATTTT
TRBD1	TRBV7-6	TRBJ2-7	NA	CASSADRDRNSYEQYF	TGTGCCAGCAGCGCAGACCGGGACAGGAACTCCTACGAGCAGTACTTC
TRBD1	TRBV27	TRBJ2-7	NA	CASSLSKTGTVYEQYF	TGTGCCAGCAGTTTATCCAAGACCGGGACAGTCTACGAGCAGTACTTC
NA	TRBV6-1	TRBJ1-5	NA	CASSDFDQPQHF	TGTGCCAGCAGTGATTTCGATCAGCCCCAGCATTTT
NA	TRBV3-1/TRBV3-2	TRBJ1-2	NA	CASSQEGKRGNGYTF	TGTGCCAGCAGCCAAGAGGGGAAGAGAGGGAATGGCTACACCTTC
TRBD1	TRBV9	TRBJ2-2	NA	CASSVVAGGYTGELFF	TGTGCCAGCAGCGTAGTTGCAGGGGGTTACACCGGGGAGCTGTTTTTT
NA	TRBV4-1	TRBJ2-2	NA	CASSQGGWGTSNTGELFF	TGCGCCAGCAGCCAAGGGGGCTGGGGAACCTCGAACACCGGGGAGCTGTTTTTT
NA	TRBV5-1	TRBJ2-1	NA	CASSLEAGGSYNEQFF	TGCGCCAGCAGCTTGGAGGCCGGCGGCTCCTACAATGAGCAGTTCTTC
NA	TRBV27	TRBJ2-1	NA	CASSLGGNDEQFF	TGTGCCAGCAGTTTAGGCGGGAACGATGAGCAGTTCTTC
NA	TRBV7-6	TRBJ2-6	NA	CASSLGGVGANVLTF	TGTGCCAGCAGCTTAGGGGGGGTTGGGGCCAACGTCCTGACTTTC
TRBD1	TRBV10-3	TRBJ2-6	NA	CAISDLSGTGGKSSGANVLTF	TGTGCCATCAGTGACCTTTCCGGGACAGGGGGTAAATCCTCCGGGGCCAACGTCCTGACTTTC
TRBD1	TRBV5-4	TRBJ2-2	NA	CASSLPGQGTTGELFF	TGTGCCAGCAGCTTACCGGGACAGGGGACGACCGGGGAGCTGTTTTTT
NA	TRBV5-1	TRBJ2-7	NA	CASSPYREEQYF	TGCGCCAGCAGCCCGTACAGGGAAGAGCAGTACTTC
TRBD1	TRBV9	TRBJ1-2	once	CASSSLAGTAANYGYTF	TGTGCCAGCAGCTCACTCGCCGGGACAGCAGCTAACTATGGCTACACCTTC
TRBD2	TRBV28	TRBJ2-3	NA	CASTTGLAGTDTQYF	TGTGCCAGCACCACTGGACTAGCGGGCACAGATACGCAGTATTTT
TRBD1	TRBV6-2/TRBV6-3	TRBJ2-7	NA	CASSLDRVAKQYF	TGTGCCAGCAGCCTGGACAGGGTGGCCAAGCAGTACTTC
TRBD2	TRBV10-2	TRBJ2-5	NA	CASGTSGGRRETQYF	TGCGCCAGCGGGACTAGCGGGGGGCGGCGTGAGACCCAGTACTTC
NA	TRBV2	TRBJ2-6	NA	CASNTGLGGANVLTF	TGTGCCAGCAATACAGGGCTAGGTGGGGCCAACGTCCTGACTTTC
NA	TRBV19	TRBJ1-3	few	CASSMGGTEYFSGNTIYF	TGTGCCAGTAGTATGGGGGGGACGGAGTACTTCTCTGGAAACACCATATATTTT
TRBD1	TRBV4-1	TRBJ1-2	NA	CASSQDRQGGYGYTF	TGCGCCAGCAGCCAAGATCGACAGGGGGGCTATGGCTACACCTTC
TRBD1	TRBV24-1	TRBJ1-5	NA	CATSDFVRGVNQPQHF	TGTGCCACCAGTGATTTCGTCAGGGGGGTCAATCAGCCCCAGCATTTT
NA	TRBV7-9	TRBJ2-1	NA	CASSLISNEQFF	TGTGCCAGCAGCTTAATTTCGAATGAGCAGTTCTTC
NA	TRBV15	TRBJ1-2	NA	CATSRDQFYGYTF	TGTGCCACCAGCAGAGATCAGTTCTATGGCTACACCTTC
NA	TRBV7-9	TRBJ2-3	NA	CASRTRPSSQADTQYF	TGTGCCAGCAGAACCCGACCGTCCTCTCAGGCAGATACGCAGTATTTT
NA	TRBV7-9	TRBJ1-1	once	CASSPQGNTEAFF	TGTGCCAGCAGCCCTCAGGGTAACACTGAAGCTTTCTTT
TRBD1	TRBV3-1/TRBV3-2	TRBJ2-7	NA	CASSHTGQGPIAYEQYF	TGTGCCAGCAGCCACACGGGACAGGGGCCGATCGCCTACGAGCAGTACTTC
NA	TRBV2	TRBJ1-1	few	CASSGLGNTEAFF	TGTGCCAGCAGTGGACTGGGGAACACTGAAGCTTTCTTT
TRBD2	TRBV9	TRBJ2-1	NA	CASNPSGGAIYEQFF	TGTGCCAGCAACCCCAGCGGGGGGGCCATCTATGAGCAGTTCTTC
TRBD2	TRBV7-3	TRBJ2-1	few	CASSLRPSGLDEQFF	TGTGCCAGCAGCTTACGGCCTAGCGGGTTGGATGAGCAGTTCTTC
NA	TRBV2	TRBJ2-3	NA	CASGDFYTDTQYF	TGTGCCAGCGGGGACTTCTACACAGATACGCAGTATTTT
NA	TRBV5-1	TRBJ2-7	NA	CASSLLQGIYEQYF	TGCGCCAGCAGCTTGTTGCAGGGGATCTACGAGCAGTACTTC
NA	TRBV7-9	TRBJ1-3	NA	CASSTQTGRSGNTIYF	TGTGCCAGCAGCACCCAGACAGGCCGCTCTGGAAACACCATATATTTT
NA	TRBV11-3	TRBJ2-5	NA	CASSVIEPLQETQYF	TGTGCCAGCAGCGTCATCGAACCCCTACAAGAGACCCAGTACTTC
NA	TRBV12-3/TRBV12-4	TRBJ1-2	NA	CASSAGSYGYTF	TGTGCCAGCAGTGCAGGGTCCTATGGCTACACCTTC
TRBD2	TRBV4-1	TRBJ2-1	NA	CASSQPLAGVRNEQFF	TGCGCCAGCAGTCAGCCTCTAGCGGGGGTTCGCAATGAGCAGTTCTTC
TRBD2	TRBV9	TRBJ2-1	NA	CASSVDSGGRSQFF	TGTGCCAGCAGCGTAGATAGCGGGGGGCGTTCTCAGTTCTTC
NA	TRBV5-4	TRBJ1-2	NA	CASIPNRGLNYGYTF	TGTGCCAGCATCCCAAACCGGGGTCTTAACTATGGCTACACCTTC
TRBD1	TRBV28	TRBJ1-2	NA	CASSPDRQGHGYTF	TGTGCCAGCAGTCCCGACCGACAGGGGCATGGCTACACCTTC
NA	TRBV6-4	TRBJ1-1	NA	CASSQSGGNTEAFF	TGTGCCAGCAGTCAATCGGGGGGGAACACTGAAGCTTTCTTT
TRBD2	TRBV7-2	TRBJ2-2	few	CASSPLAGGIGELFF	TGTGCCAGCAGTCCACTAGCGGGGGGTATCGGGGAGCTGTTTTTT
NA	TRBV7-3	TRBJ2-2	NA	CASSLFDTGELFF	TGTGCCAGCAGCTTATTCGACACCGGGGAGCTGTTTTTT
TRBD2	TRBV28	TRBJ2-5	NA	CASSTAGGQETQYF	TGTGCCAGCAGTACCGCGGGGGGGCAAGAGACCCAGTACTTC
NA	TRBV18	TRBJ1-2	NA	CASSPYRENYGYTF	TGTGCCAGCTCACCTTACAGGGAGAACTATGGCTACACCTTC
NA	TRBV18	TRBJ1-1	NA	CASSRQDTEAFF	TGTGCCAGCTCACGGCAAGACACTGAAGCTTTCTTT
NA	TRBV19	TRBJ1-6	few	CASSLRGNSPLHF	TGTGCCAGTAGTCTCCGGGGGAATTCACCCCTCCACTTT
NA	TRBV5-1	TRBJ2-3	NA	CASSPQGRTLTDTQYF	TGCGCCAGCAGCCCGCAGGGGCGCACCCTGACAGATACGCAGTATTTT
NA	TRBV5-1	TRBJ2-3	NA	CASSVQASADTQYF	TGCGCCAGCAGCGTACAGGCTTCAGCAGATACGCAGTATTTT
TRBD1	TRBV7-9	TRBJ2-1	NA	CAIDRGSYNEQFF	TGTGCCATAGACAGGGGGTCCTACAATGAGCAGTTCTTC
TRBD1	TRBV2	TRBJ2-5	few	CASRSNRDSEGTQYF	TGTGCCAGCAGGTCGAACCGGGACAGTGAAGGGACCCAGTACTTC
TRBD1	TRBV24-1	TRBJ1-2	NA	CATSDPTQGDNYGYTF	TGTGCCACCAGTGACCCAACCCAGGGGGATAACTATGGCTACACCTTC
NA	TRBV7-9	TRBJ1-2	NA	CASSPRNPDYGYTF	TGTGCCAGCAGCCCTAGAAATCCTGACTATGGCTACACCTTC
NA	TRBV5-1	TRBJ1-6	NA	CASSRTPDSNSPLHF	TGCGCCAGCAGCCGAACGCCGGACAGTAATTCACCCCTCCACTTT
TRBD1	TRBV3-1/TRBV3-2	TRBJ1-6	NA	CASSLGTGTNSPLHF	TGTGCCAGCAGCCTAGGGACAGGGACGAATTCACCCCTCCACTTT
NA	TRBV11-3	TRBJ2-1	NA	CASSLEDRRNEQFF	TGTGCCAGCAGCTTAGAGGACAGAAGAAATGAGCAGTTCTTC
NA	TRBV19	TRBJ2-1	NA	CASSSLDSPSYNEQFF	TGTGCCAGTAGTTCCCTTGACAGTCCTTCTTACAATGAGCAGTTCTTC
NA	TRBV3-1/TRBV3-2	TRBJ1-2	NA	CASSQDQGQTYGYTF	TGTGCCAGCAGCCAAGATCAAGGACAGACCTATGGCTACACCTTC